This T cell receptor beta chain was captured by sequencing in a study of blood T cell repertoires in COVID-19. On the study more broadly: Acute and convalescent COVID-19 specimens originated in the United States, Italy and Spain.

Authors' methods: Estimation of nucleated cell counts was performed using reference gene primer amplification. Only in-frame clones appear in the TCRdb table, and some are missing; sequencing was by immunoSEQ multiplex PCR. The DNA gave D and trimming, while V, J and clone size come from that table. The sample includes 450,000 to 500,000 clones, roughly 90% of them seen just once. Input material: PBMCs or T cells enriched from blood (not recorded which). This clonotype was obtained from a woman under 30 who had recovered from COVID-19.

CDR3 sequence reads: CASSYSSVPDNEKLFF. The CDR3 DNA reads TGTGCCAGCAGTTACTCTTCGGTTCCCGATAATGAAAAACTGTTTTTT. The chain joins TRBV6-5 to TRBJ1-4; unclear D gene. CDR1 is MNHEY and CDR2 is SVGAGI in the germline V gene. The germline V and J ends were trimmed by 0 bases and 4 bases, with 12 bases remaining between them. CDR3 length equals 16 residues.